The clone carrying this T cell receptor (beta chain) was seen once. The antigen remains undetermined. The data were obtained in a study of CD8+CD57+ T cells in acquired aplastic anemia. Study results and limitations: Overlap between patients and controls comprised about 28 CD8+ CDR3 sequences.

The V end lost 1 base, the J end lost 8 bases, and 14 bases lay between the germline ends. Per the germline V gene, CDR1 is DFQATT and CDR2 is SNEGSKA (reference sequence). The CDR3 length is 13 residues. TCR beta VDJ and CDR3 were profiled, and genomic DNA was the template. Each CDR3 protein gets one entry after TCRdb re-called the reads with MiXCR. The sample records 250,000 to 350,000 distinct CDR3 sequences, 45% to 65% being singletons. Sequencing was done on patients that had shown CD8+CD57+ cell expansion by flow cytometry. Everyone among the patients had severe acquired aplastic anemia. Sampling of blood occurred while the patients had still received no therapy.

The clonotype was recovered from a human donor with aplastic anemia. The gene calls are TRBV20-1 and TRBJ1-2; D not certain. The sequencing input was sorted CD4+, CD8+, or CD8+CD57+ T cells (not recorded which) from PBMCs. The CDR3 is CSARAEGLGGYTF. The CDR3, as DNA: TGCAGTGCTAGAGCCGAGGGTTTGGGGGGCTACACCTTC.